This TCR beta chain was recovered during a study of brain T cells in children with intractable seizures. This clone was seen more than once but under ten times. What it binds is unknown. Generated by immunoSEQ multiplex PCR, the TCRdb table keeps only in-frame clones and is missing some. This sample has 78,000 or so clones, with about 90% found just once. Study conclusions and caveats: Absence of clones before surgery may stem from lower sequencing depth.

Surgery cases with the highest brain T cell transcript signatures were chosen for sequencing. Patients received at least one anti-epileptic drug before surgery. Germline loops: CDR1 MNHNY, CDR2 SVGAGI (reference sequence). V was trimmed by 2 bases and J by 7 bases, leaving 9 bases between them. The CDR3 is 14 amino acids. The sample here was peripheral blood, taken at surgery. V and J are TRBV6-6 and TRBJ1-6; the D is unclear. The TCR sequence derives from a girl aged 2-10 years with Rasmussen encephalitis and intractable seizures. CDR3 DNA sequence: TGTGCCAGCAGTTACAGGGCTCAGAATTCACCCCTCCACTTT. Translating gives CASSYRAQNSPLHF.